This T cell receptor beta chain was sequenced during a study of cytomegalovirus exposure and HLA in healthy donors. Study details: Earlier, 110 million or so unique TCR beta sequences were recovered from around 200 million T cells by an analysis.

Note on this clone: Its specificity is unknown.

It was with 60 Vbeta and 13 Jbeta primers that the PCR ran. Only in-frame clones appear in the TCRdb table, and some are missing; sequencing was by immunoSEQ multiplex PCR. This table has a few hundred thousand clones, roughly 80% appearing once. The trim removed 4 bases at V and 0 bases at J, leaving 7 bases unmatched. The CDR3 has 16 residues. Germline-derived CDR1 and CDR2 are SGHRS and YFSETQ. Study-level findings and limits: When presence/absence was analysed, sequencing depth was taken to be roughly uniform across donors. Immune exposure information comprised only CMV serostatus.

The clonotype comes from a girl aged 2 to 9 in good health and CMV-seronegative. The rearrangement joins TRBV5-1 to TRBJ2-7; 10 bases align to TRBD1. The sequencing input was PBMCs. The CDR3 reads CASSPAGTGDSYEQYF. CDR3 nucleotides: TGCGCCAGCAGCCCTGCCGGGACAGGGGACTCCTACGAGCAGTACTTC.